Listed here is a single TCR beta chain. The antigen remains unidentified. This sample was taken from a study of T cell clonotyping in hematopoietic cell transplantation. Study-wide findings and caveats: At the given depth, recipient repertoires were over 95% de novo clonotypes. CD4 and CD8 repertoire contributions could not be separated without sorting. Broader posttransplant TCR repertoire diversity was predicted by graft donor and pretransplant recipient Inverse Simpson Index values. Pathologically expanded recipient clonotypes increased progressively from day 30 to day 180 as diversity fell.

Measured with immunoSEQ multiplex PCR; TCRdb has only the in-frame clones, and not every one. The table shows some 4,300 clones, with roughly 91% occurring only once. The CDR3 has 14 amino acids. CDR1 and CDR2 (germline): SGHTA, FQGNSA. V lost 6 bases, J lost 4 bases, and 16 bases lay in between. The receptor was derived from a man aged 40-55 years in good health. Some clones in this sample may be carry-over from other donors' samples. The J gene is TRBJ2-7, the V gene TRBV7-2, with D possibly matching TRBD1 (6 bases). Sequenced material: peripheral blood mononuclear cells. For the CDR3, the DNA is TGTGCCAGCAGTCGGGGACAAGGGGGTTACGAGCAGTACTTC. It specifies CASSRGQGGYEQYF.